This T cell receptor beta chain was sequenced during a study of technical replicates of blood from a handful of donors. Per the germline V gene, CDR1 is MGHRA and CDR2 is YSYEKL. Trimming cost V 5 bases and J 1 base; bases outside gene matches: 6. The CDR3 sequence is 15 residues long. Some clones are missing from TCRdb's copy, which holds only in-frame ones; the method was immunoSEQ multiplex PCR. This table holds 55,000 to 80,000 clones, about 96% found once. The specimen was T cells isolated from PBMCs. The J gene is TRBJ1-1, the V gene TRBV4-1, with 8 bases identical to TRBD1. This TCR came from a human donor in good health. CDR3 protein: CASSTLTGANTEAFF. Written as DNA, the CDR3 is TGCGCCAGCAGCACGTTGACAGGGGCGAACACTGAAGCTTTCTTT.